This paragraph reports one TCR beta chain. The antigen remains unidentified. The CDR3 consists of 15 residues. Per germline, CDR1 SGHTA and CDR2 FQGNSA. The ends lost 3 bases at V and 4 bases at J; junction bases unmatched: 5. The sample comes from a study of cytomegalovirus exposure and HLA in healthy donors. Study-level points and caveats: In a later analysis, across HLA loci, associated TCR counts were highest for DRB1, lowest for HLA-C. Reported results showed that the classifier diagnosed cytomegalovirus status with high specificity and sensitivity.

13 Jbeta primers and 60 Vbeta primers were used for the PCR. The repertoire was sequenced with immunoSEQ multiplex PCR; TCRdb's copy has only in-frame clones and lacks some. The repertoire holds some 120,000 clones, with 75% to 90% as singletons. The sequencing input was PBMCs. The gene calls are TRBV7-2 and TRBJ1-3, with 8 bases identical to TRBD1. The TCR comes from a male donor in good health and CMV-seronegative. CDR3 nucleotides: TGTGCCAGCAGCTTGGACAGGGTGGGAGGAAACACCATATATTTT. This sequence encodes CASSLDRVGGNTIYF.